Listed here are 13 T cell receptor beta chains from one sample, sequenced in a study of T cell repertoires in cytomegalovirus infection. TCRdb called the reads again in MiXCR, with one record for every CDR3 protein. This table has almost 500,000 distinct CDR3 sequences, approximately 10% appearing once. The material sequenced was PBMCs. Every receptor here comes from a human donor in good health (CMV status not recorded). Some clones in this sample may be carry-over from other donors' samples.

This clonotype was picked up many times. This chain's CDR3 is CASSSFLLAGGTDTQYF. The CDR3 DNA follows: TGTGCCAGCAGCTCCTTCCTTCTAGCGGGAGGTACAGATACGCAGTATTTT. The rearrangement links TRBV7-2 to TRBJ2-3; TRBD2 matches 11 bases. Germline V gene lookup returns CDR1 SGHTA and CDR2 FQGNSA. The CDR3 loop spans 17 amino acids. The V segment lost 4 bases and the J segment 3 bases; nucleotides outside the gene matches: 9.

This clonotype was observed many times. The rearrangement links TRBV19 to TRBJ2-6; no definite D call. This CDR3 is 10 amino acids long. Germline loops: CDR1 LNHDA, CDR2 SQIVND (reference sequence). The CDR3 spells CVTGANVLTF. CDR3 nucleotide sequence: TGTGTAACTGGGGCCAACGTCCTGACTTTC.

The rearrangement uses TRBV20-1 and TRBJ1-5; D gene ambiguous. The CDR3 covers 14 residues. Germline V gene lookup returns CDR1 DFQATT and CDR2 SNEGSKA (reference sequence). The ends were cut back, 0 bases at V and 2 bases at J, with 8 bases in the middle. CDR3 DNA: TGCAGTGCTAGAGATCCCCTGGGCAATCAGCCCCAGCATTTT. It yields the protein CSARDPLGNQPQHF.

This clonotype was detected many times. The rearrangement joins TRBV6-1 to TRBJ1-1; D remains ambiguous. This CDR3 has 14 residues. V was clipped by 5 bases and J by 6 bases, with 16 bases between them. Germline V gene sequence: CDR1 MNHNS, CDR2 SASEGT. Written as DNA, the CDR3 is TGTGCCAGCAGTAGGACTGCGGCGCAAGCTGAAGCTTTCTTT. Its translation: CASSRTAAQAEAFF.

Only a few counts were recorded for this clonotype. This chain joins TRBV12-3 or TRBV12-4 and TRBJ1-3, with D hard to call. V lost 5 bases and J lost 1, with 9 bases in between. The CDR3 consists of 14 residues. In nucleotides, the CDR3 is TGTGCCAGCAGTAAGACGGAATCTGGAAACACCATATATTTT. Protein sequence: CASSKTESGNTIYF.

In this sample, this clonotype turned up many times. The J gene is TRBJ2-7, the V gene TRBV19; TRBD1 matches 10 bases. The CDR3 totals 14 residues. The ends lost 3 bases at V and 7 bases at J; junction bases unmatched: 6. CDR1 is LNHDA and CDR2 is SQIVND in the germline V gene (reference sequence). Here the CDR3 reads CASSIRQGADEQYF. The CDR3 bases are TGTGCCAGTAGTATCCGACAGGGGGCTGATGAGCAGTACTTC.

This clonotype was recorded once. The rearrangement uses TRBV5-1 and TRBJ2-1; 10 nucleotides align to TRBD1. V lost 4 bases, J lost 7 bases, and 8 bases stayed unmatched. Germline V gene sequence: CDR1 SGHRS, CDR2 YFSETQ. There are 15 residues in the CDR3. The CDR3 loop is CASSAGTGEGNEQFF. The CDR3 DNA reads TGCGCCAGCAGCGCCGGGACAGGGGAGGGAAATGAGCAGTTCTTC.

This clonotype was counted ten times or more. The chain couples TRBV19 to TRBJ1-5, with 9 bases that match TRBD1. The trim removed 7 bases at V and 6 bases at J, leaving 4 bases unmatched. Germline V lookup: CDR1 LNHDA, CDR2 SQIVND (reference sequence). The CDR3 is 13 amino acids. The CDR3 nucleotides read TGTGCCAGTAATCCGGGACAGGGTCAGCCCCAGCATTTT. Amino acids: CASNPGQGQPQHF.

This clonotype was picked up a small number of times. The V call is TRBV9, the J call TRBJ2-1; 9 nucleotides line up with TRBD1. CDR3 length equals 18 residues. Germline V gene lookup returns CDR1 SGDLS and CDR2 YYNGEE. With V trimmed by 2 bases and J by 5 bases, 14 bases remained unmatched. The CDR3 is CASSVSSLGTGSHNEQFF. The CDR3 nucleotides read TGTGCCAGCAGCGTCTCCTCCTTGGGGACAGGGAGTCACAATGAGCAGTTCTTC.

This clonotype was counted many times. The chain is built from TRBV25-1 and TRBJ2-4; a possible D gene is TRBD1 (5 bases). CDR1 is MGHDK, CDR2 SYGVNS, per germline. Trimming shortened V by 3 bases and J by 8 bases, and 11 bases separated the two germline ends. This CDR3 spans 13 amino acids. CDR3 amino acids: CASSEITGHIQYF. In DNA, the CDR3 is TGTGCCAGCAGTGAGATAACAGGTCACATTCAGTACTTC.

There are many counts of this clonotype. CDR3: CASSAGTGRNEKLFF. The CDR3 nucleotides read TGTGCCAGCAGCGCCGGTACAGGGAGAAATGAAAAACTGTTTTTT. J is TRBJ1-4 and V is TRBV11-2; D possibly corresponds to TRBD1 (6 bases). Germline loops: CDR1 SGHAT, CDR2 FQNNGV. Trimming cost V 5 bases and J 5 bases, with 15 bases left between them. The length of the CDR3 is 15 residues.

In this sample, this clonotype turned up many times. The rearrangement joins TRBV28 to TRBJ1-2, with TRBD1 as a possible D gene (5 bases). Deletions cut 5 bases from V and 4 bases from J, with 8 bases between. CDR1 and CDR2 from the germline V gene are MDHEN and SYDVKM. This CDR3 is built from 12 residues. The DNA of the CDR3 is TGTGCCAGCAGTCCGGGGCCCTATGGCTACACCTTC. Residues: CASSPGPYGYTF.

Turning to this clonotype: A read error may explain this, as a much larger clone is one base away. J is TRBJ1-4 and V is TRBV19; the D is unclear. The CDR3 spans 11 residues. The V end was cut by 5 bases, the J end by 12 bases, with 10 bases between. Germline-derived CDR1 and CDR2 are LNHDA and SQIVND (reference sequence). In DNA, the CDR3 is TGTGCCAGTAGTTCCTTCGTCGAACTGTTTTTT. Amino acids: CASSSFVELFF. Variable domain in full (rest from reference TRBV19 and TRBJ1-4): DGGITQSPKYLFRKEGQNVTLSCEQNLNHDAMYWYRQDPGQGLRLIYYSQIVNDFQKGDIAEGYSVSREKKESFPLTVTSAQKNPTAFYLCASSSFVELFFGSGTQLSVL.